This passage covers 25 T cell receptor beta chains from one sample sequenced in a study of T cell responses to AZD1222 COVID-19 vaccine. The protocol was immunoSEQ multiplex PCR, while the TCRdb copy is restricted to in-frame clones and leaves out a portion. The sample consists of some 60,000 clones, 65% to 90% of them appearing once. Sequenced here: peripheral blood, sampled on day 0 of AZD1222 vaccination. The receptors stem from an adult in good health.

The CDR3 sequence: CASSSTGSRDYTF. CDR3 nucleotide sequence: TGTGCCAGCAGTTCTACAGGGAGCAGAGACTACACCTTC. The rearrangement links TRBV6-5 to TRBJ1-2; a weak D match, TRBD1 (6 bases). This CDR3 region has 13 residues. With 4 bases removed from V and 10 bases from J, the gap between germline ends came to 16 bases. Germline V gene sequence: CDR1 MNHEY, CDR2 SVGAGI.

The chain joins TRBV28 to TRBJ1-1, with TRBD1 identical over 7 bases. The germline V gene encodes CDR1 MDHEN and CDR2 SYDVKM. This CDR3 has 17 residues. The J segment lost 1 base and the V segment lost 6 bases, leaving 14 bases of the junction unmatched. The CDR3: CASRQGTYKGPNTEAFF. CDR3 DNA: TGTGCCAGCAGACAGGGGACCTATAAGGGGCCGAACACTGAAGCTTTCTTT.

The chain links TRBV28 to TRBJ1-4, with 7 bases identical to TRBD1. Unmatched junction bases numbered 5, after V lost 4 bases and J lost 3 bases. Germline assignment: CDR1 MDHEN and CDR2 SYDVKM. CDR3 length equals 15 residues. The CDR3: CASSSPQGANEKLFF. The CDR3 nucleotides read TGTGCCAGCAGTTCCCCTCAGGGGGCTAATGAAAAACTGTTTTTT.

The chain employs TRBV27 and TRBJ2-1; 8 bases map to TRBD2. Losses at the gene ends were 2 bases for V and 7 bases for J; bases not matched to a gene: 4. This CDR3 region has 14 residues. Germline-derived CDR1 and CDR2 are MNHEY and SMNVEV (reference sequence). This chain's CDR3 is CASSLSGSRNEQFF. The CDR3 region has the DNA TGTGCCAGCAGTTTAAGCGGGAGTCGGAATGAGCAGTTCTTC.

The chain joins TRBV7-9 to TRBJ2-7; TRBD2 agrees at 7 bases. The CDR3 covers 15 residues. Looked up from germline, CDR1 is SEHNR and CDR2 is FQNEAQ (reference sequence). V lost 2 bases and J lost 5; bases outside the gene matches: 9. The CDR3 coding sequence is TGTGCCAGCAGCTTAAGGGAGGCGGGAGATAACGAGCAGTACGTC. This encodes CASSLREAGDNEQYV.

The chain employs TRBV9 and TRBJ2-1; D possibly corresponds to TRBD2 (5 bases). Germline CDR1 and CDR2: SGDLS and YYNGEE. This CDR3 is 15 amino acids long. V was pared by 0 bases and J by 2 bases, with 9 bases between. The CDR3 loop is CASSVVGDPYNEQFF. The CDR3 DNA reads as TGTGCCAGCAGCGTAGTGGGAGACCCCTACAATGAGCAGTTCTTC.

This CDR3 reads CASRVSSYNSPLHF. The CDR3 DNA reads as TGTGCCAGTAGGGTGAGCTCCTATAATTCACCCCTCCACTTT. The chain recombines TRBV19 with TRBJ1-6, with D unclear. The CDR3 spans 14 residues. Trimming left V 6 bases short and J 0 bases short, with 6 bases between. Germline CDR1 reads LNHDA; CDR2 reads SQIVND (reference sequence).

CDR3 protein: CASRGGLAYNEQFF. The CDR3, as DNA: TGTGCCAGTAGGGGGGGACTAGCCTACAATGAGCAGTTCTTC. The chain recombines TRBV19 with TRBJ2-1; TRBD2 matches at 8 bases. Germline V gene data show CDR1 as LNHDA and CDR2 as SQIVND (reference sequence). The junction had 3 bases not matched to a gene; V was cut back by 6 bases and J by 2 bases. The CDR3 loop spans 14 amino acids.

The chain uses TRBV5-1 and TRBJ1-1; 8 nucleotides agree with TRBD1. The CDR3 sequence is 15 residues long. Trimming removed 4 bases from V and 4 bases from J; junction bases left unmatched: 9. Germline V gene sequence: CDR1 SGHRS, CDR2 YFSETQ. The CDR3, as DNA: TGCGCCAGCAGCACCCGGACAGGGTCCGGCACTGAAGCTTTCTTT. Translation: CASSTRTGSGTEAFF.

The chain recombines TRBV25-1 with TRBJ1-2, with unresolved D. Trimming shortened V by 6 bases and J by 8 bases, and 16 bases separated the two germline ends. The CDR3 sequence is 13 residues long. Per the germline V gene, CDR1 is MGHDK and CDR2 is SYGVNS. CDR3 nucleotide sequence: TGTGCCAGCAGCCCCCACCGAATGTACGGCTACACCTTC. It codes for CASSPHRMYGYTF.

The CDR3 sequence: CASSYPGQGVSDTQYF. The CDR3 DNA reads as TGTGCCAGCAGTTATCCGGGACAGGGGGTGTCAGATACGCAGTATTTT. The J gene is TRBJ2-3, the V gene TRBV28; 11 bases fit TRBD1. The V segment lost 4 bases and the J segment 4 bases; nucleotides outside the gene matches: 7. CDR1 and CDR2 from the germline V gene are MDHEN and SYDVKM. CDR3 length equals 16 residues. Drawing the rest from reference TRBV28 and TRBJ2-3, the complete variable domain is DVKVTQSSRYLVKRTGEKVFLECVQDMDHENMFWYRQDPGLGLRLIYFSYDVKMKEKGDIPEGYSVSREKKERFSLILESASTNQTSMYLCASSYPGQGVSDTQYFGPGTRLTVL.

The chain uses TRBV7-3 and TRBJ1-6, with unresolved D. Germline V gene sequence: CDR1 SGHTA, CDR2 FQGTGA. The CDR3 is made up of 15 amino acids. V lost 5 bases and J 7 bases, leaving 15 bases between the germline ends. CDR3 bases: TGTGCCAGCAGCCCGGACGGAAATAGGAATTCACCCCTCCACTTT. Protein product: CASSPDGNRNSPLHF.

The chain links TRBV19 to TRBJ1-1, with no clear D. V shed 1 base and J shed 0 bases, with 6 bases lying between them. The CDR3 spans 14 residues. The germline V gene has CDR1 LNHDA and CDR2 SQIVND (reference sequence). CDR3 residues: CASSIGRVNTEAFF. The CDR3 DNA reads as TGTGCCAGTAGTATAGGTAGGGTGAACACTGAAGCTTTCTTT.

The chain uses TRBV19 and TRBJ1-2; weak D call: TRBD1 (5 bases). Germline CDR1 reads LNHDA; CDR2 reads SQIVND (reference sequence). The ends were cut back, 6 bases at V and 8 bases at J, with 25 bases in the middle. The length of the CDR3 is 16 residues. The CDR3: CASRQDGWQGIGGYTF. Here the CDR3 DNA reads TGTGCCAGTAGACAAGACGGATGGCAGGGCATTGGCGGCTACACCTTC. Drawing the rest from reference TRBV19 and TRBJ1-2, the complete variable domain is DGGITQSPKYLFRKEGQNVTLSCEQNLNHDAMYWYRQDPGQGLRLIYYSQIVNDFQKGDIAEGYSVSREKKESFPLTVTSAQKNPTAFYLCASRQDGWQGIGGYTFGSGTRLTVV.

This chain connects TRBV18 to TRBJ1-1, with D unresolved. Per the germline V gene, CDR1 is KGHSH and CDR2 is LQKENI. CDR3 length equals 13 residues. The V and J ends lost 4 bases and 3 bases respectively, with 9 bases between them. The CDR3 here is CASSREMDTEAFF. The CDR3 bases are TGTGCCAGCTCACGTGAAATGGACACTGAAGCTTTCTTT.

This chain connects TRBV7-9 to TRBJ2-5; D call uncertain. V was trimmed by 1 base and J by 7 bases, leaving 7 bases between them. The CDR3 totals 12 residues. Germline assignment: CDR1 SEHNR and CDR2 FQNEAQ (reference sequence). CDR3 sequence: CASSLGEGTQYF. CDR3 bases: TGTGCCAGCAGCTTAGGAGAAGGGACCCAGTACTTC.

CDR3 sequence: CASSREDSNSPLHF. CDR3 in DNA: TGTGCCAGCTCACGAGAGGACAGTAATTCACCCCTCCACTTT. The chain combines TRBV18 with TRBJ1-6; the D gene is possibly TRBD1 (6 bases). The CDR3 consists of 14 residues. Between the trimmed V and J ends, which lost 4 bases and 6 bases, there was a span of 10 bases. Germline V gene data show CDR1 as KGHSH and CDR2 as LQKENI.

The gene calls are TRBV18 and TRBJ2-7; D perhaps matches TRBD2 (6 bases). V lost 2 bases, J lost 2 bases, and 10 bases lay in between. Germline-derived CDR1 and CDR2 are KGHSH and LQKENI. The CDR3 spans 14 residues. The CDR3 protein is CASSPLGGAYEQYF. The DNA of the CDR3 is TGTGCCAGCTCACCATTGGGGGGAGCCTACGAGCAGTACTTC. The whole variable domain, filled in from reference TRBV18 and TRBJ2-7, reads NAGVMQNPRHLVRRRGQEARLRCSPMKGHSHVYWYRQLPEEGLKFMVYLQKENIIDESGMPKERFSAEFPKEGPSILRIQQVVRGDSAAYFCASSPLGGAYEQYFGPGTRLTVT.

The rearrangement links TRBV10-3 to TRBJ1-2; D may be TRBD1 (6 bases). There are 13 residues in the CDR3. V was trimmed by 6 bases and J by 6 bases, leaving 14 bases between them. Germline CDR1 is ENHRY and CDR2 is SYGVKD. The DNA for the CDR3 is TGTGCCATCAGAGACCCGGGGGCGGATGGCTACACCTTC. It codes for CAIRDPGADGYTF.

CDR3 sequence: CASSYRPQEVNTEAFF. Here the CDR3 DNA reads TGTGCCAGCAGTTACCGACCCCAAGAAGTGAACACTGAAGCTTTCTTT. The genes are TRBV6-2 or TRBV6-3 and TRBJ1-1; D gene ambiguous. V gave up 2 bases and J gave up 0 bases, with 13 bases separating them. CDR3 length equals 16 residues. Germline V gives CDR1 MNHEY, CDR2 SVGEGT.

The gene calls are TRBV15 and TRBJ2-7; 7 bases are shared with TRBD2. The CDR3 length is 15 residues. V lost 5 bases, J lost 3 bases, and 10 bases stayed unmatched. Germline V gene data show CDR1 as LNHNV and CDR2 as YYDKDF (reference sequence). CDR3 sequence (DNA): TGTGCCACCAGCGGGTCCCTAGCGGCTAACTACGAGCAGTACGTC. Translated, it gives CATSGSLAANYEQYV.

The gene calls are TRBV18 and TRBJ2-7, with TRBD1 identical over 7 bases. Germline V gene data show CDR1 as KGHSH and CDR2 as LQKENI. The CDR3 extends over 14 amino acids. V was pared by 3 bases and J by 3 bases, with 5 bases of the junction left unmatched. CDR3 coding DNA: TGTGCCAGCTCACCCGACAGGGCAGGCTACGAGCAGTACTTC. This gives the protein CASSPDRAGYEQYF.

This rearrangement joins TRBV5-4 to TRBJ1-6; the D is unclear. The CDR3 extends over 15 amino acids. CDR1 is SGHNT and CDR2 is YYREEE in the germline V gene (reference sequence). V lost 1 base and J 0 bases, leaving 5 bases between the germline ends. CDR3 protein: CASSLPGSYNSPLHF. For the CDR3, the DNA is TGTGCCAGCAGCTTGCCCGGCTCCTATAATTCACCCCTCCACTTT.

This chain links TRBV18 with TRBJ2-7; D gene ambiguous. The CDR3 spans 11 residues. The ends were cut back, 6 bases at V and 4 bases at J, with 7 bases in the middle. Germline V gene sequence: CDR1 KGHSH, CDR2 LQKENI. In DNA form, the CDR3 reads TGTGCCAGCTCGTTTCGGTACGAGCAGTACGTC. It specifies CASSFRYEQYV.

The V call is TRBV7-6, the J call TRBJ2-2, with 7 bases matching TRBD1. The CDR3 is made up of 15 amino acids. The V segment lost 5 bases and the J segment 5 bases; nucleotides outside the gene matches: 8. Germline values: CDR1 SGHVS, CDR2 FNYEAQ. This CDR3 is CASSHGQAWTGELFF. CDR3 DNA: TGTGCCAGCAGCCACGGACAGGCTTGGACCGGGGAGCTGTTTTTT.